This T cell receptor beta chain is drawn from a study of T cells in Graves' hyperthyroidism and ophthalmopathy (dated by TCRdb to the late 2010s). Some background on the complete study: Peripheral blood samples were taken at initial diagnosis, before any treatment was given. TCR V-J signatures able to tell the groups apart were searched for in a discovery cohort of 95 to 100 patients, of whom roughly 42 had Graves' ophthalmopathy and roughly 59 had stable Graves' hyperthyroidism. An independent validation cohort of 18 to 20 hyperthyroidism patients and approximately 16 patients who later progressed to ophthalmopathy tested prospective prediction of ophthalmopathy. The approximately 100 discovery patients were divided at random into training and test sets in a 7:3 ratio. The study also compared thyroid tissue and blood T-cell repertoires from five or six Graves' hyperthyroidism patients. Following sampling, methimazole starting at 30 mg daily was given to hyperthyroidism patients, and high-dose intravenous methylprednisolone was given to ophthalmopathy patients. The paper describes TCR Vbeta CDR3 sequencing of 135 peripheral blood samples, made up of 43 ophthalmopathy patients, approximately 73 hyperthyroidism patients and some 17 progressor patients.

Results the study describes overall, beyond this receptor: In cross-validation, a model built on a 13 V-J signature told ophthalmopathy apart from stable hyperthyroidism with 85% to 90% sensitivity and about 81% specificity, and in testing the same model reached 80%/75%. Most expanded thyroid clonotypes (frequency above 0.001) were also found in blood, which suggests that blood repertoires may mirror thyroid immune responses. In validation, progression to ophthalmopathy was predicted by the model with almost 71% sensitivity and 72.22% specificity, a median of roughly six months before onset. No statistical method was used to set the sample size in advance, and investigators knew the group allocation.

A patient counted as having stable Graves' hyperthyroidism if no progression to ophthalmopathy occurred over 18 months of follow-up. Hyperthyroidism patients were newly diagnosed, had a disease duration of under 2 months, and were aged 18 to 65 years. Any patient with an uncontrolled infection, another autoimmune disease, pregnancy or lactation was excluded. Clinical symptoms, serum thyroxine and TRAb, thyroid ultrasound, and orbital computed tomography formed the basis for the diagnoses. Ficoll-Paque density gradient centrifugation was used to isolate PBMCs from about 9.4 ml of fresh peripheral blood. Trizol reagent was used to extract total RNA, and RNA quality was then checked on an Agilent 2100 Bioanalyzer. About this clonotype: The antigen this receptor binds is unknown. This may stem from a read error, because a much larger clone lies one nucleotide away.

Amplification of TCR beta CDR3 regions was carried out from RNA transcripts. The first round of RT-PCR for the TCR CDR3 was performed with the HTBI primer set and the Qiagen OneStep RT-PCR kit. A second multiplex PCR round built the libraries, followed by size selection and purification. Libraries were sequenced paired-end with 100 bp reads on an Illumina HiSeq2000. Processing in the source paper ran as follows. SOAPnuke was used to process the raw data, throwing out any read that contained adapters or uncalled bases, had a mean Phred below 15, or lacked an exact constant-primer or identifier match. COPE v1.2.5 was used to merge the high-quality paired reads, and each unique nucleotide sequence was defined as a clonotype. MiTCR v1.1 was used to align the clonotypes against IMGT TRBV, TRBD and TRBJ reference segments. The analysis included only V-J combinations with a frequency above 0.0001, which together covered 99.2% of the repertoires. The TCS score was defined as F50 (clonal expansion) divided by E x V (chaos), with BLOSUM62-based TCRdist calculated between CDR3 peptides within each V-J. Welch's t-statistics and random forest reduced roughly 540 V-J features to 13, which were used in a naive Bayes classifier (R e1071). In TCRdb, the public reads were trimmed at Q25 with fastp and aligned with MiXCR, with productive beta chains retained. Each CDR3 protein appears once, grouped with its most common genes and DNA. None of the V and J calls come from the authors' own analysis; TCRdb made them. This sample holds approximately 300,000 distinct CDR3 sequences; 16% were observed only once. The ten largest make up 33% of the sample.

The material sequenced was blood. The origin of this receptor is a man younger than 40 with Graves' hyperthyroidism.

The CDR3 protein sequence reads: CSARSSYEPYF. The nucleotides are TGCAGCGCTCGAAGCTCCTACGAGCCGTACTTC. The chain couples TRBV29-1 to TRBJ2-7, with no confident D gene call. The CDR3 goes from the cysteine to the phenylalanine over 11 residues. Only CDR3 DNA remains: 33 bases, in frame from the first base. The germline V gene encodes CDR1 SQVTM and CDR2 ANQGSEA.